This T cell receptor beta chain was found in a study of blood T cell repertoires in COVID-19. Across the whole study: T cells, B-cell-depleted T cells, or PBMCs provided the cDNA or gDNA that served as material.

The table came from immunoSEQ multiplex PCR; TCRdb's copy has only in-frame clones and leaves some out. The data contain 25,000 to 35,000 clones, roughly nine tenths of them singletons. Germline-derived CDR1 and CDR2 are MNHEY and SMNVEV (reference sequence). After removal of 5 bases from V and 15 bases from J, the junction contained 15 bases not matched to a gene. This CDR3 region has 15 residues. The specimen was peripheral blood. The receptor's source is an elderly man with acute or convalescent COVID-19. The V call is TRBV27, the J call TRBJ2-1; 11 bases are a match to TRBD1. The CDR3 region is CASSATGQGGFFRFF. The DNA for the CDR3 is TGTGCCAGCAGTGCTACGGGACAGGGGGGTTTCTTTCGGTTCTTC.